The 16 T cell receptor beta chains given below trace back to one sample, sequenced in a study of T cells after yellow fever vaccination. MiXCR was run by TCRdb on the 5' RACE reads, yielding one entry per CDR3 protein. Among 170,000 or so distinct CDR3 sequences listed, approximately 6.2% were seen once. Sequences were derived from CD4+ T cells sorted from PBMCs, sampled on the day of the first yellow fever vaccination. These TCRs come from a man aged 18 to 30 who received the YFV17D yellow fever vaccine.

For this clonotype: An end of the junction differs from the germline gene, which may be a read error. The chain couples TRBV4-1 to TRBJ2-3, with 8 bases that match TRBD2. This CDR3 is 17 amino acids long. CDR1 and CDR2 from the germline V gene are MGHRA and YSYEKL. The CDR3 bases are TGCCCCAGCAGCCAAGATTTCACCGGGGGGGGCACAGATACGCAGTATTTT. Amino acids: CPSSQDFTGGGTDTQYF.

The V and J genes are TRBV14 and TRBJ2-2; no firm D call. Trimming pared 1 base from V and 8 bases from J, leaving 8 bases between. The CDR3 consists of 13 residues. Per the germline V gene, CDR1 is SGHDN and CDR2 is FVKESK. Written as DNA, the CDR3 is TGTGCCAGCAGCCAAGTCCCCTCGGGGGAGCTGTTTTTT. Protein sequence: CASSQVPSGELFF.

The gene calls are TRBV11-2 and TRBJ2-5, with D possibly called TRBD1 or TRBD2 (5 bases each). Germline V gene data show CDR1 as SGHAT and CDR2 as FQNNGV. This CDR3 comprises 14 residues. V lost 4 bases to trimming and J lost 3 bases, with 12 bases between them. Here the CDR3 reads CASSSGTAKETQYF. CDR3 nucleotides: TGTGCCAGCAGCTCCGGGACGGCCAAAGAGACCCAGTACTTC.

This clonotype was seen at least ten times. This sequence joins TRBV15 and TRBJ2-2; D possibly corresponds to TRBD2 (5 bases). Per the germline V gene, CDR1 is LNHNV and CDR2 is YYDKDF (reference sequence). V dropped 1 base and J dropped 5 bases, with 8 bases sitting between them. This CDR3 comprises 14 residues. The chain's CDR3 is CATSRGGRTGELFF. CDR3 DNA: TGTGCCACCAGCAGAGGAGGGCGGACCGGGGAGCTGTTTTTT.

This clonotype was counted many times. This rearrangement joins TRBV7-2 to TRBJ2-3; 12 nucleotides match TRBD2. V gave up 3 bases and J gave up 4 bases; unmatched junction bases: 5. The CDR3 extends over 16 amino acids. Germline CDR1 and CDR2: SGHTA and FQGNSA. Here the CDR3 reads CASSLYLAGGPDTQYF. The CDR3 coding sequence is TGTGCCAGCAGCTTGTATCTAGCGGGGGGGCCAGATACGCAGTATTTT.

With respect to this clonotype: A single base separates this from a much larger clone, so it may be a read error. The rearrangement links TRBV2 to TRBJ2-3; 7 bases match TRBD1. Trimming at V came to 10 bases and at J to 5 bases, leaving 9 bases not matched to a gene. CDR1 is SNHLY and CDR2 is FYNNEI in the germline V gene. CDR3 length equals 13 residues. The CDR3 region has the DNA TGTGCCAACCCAAGACAGGGTCAAGATACGCAGTATTTT. It translates to CANPRQGQDTQYF.

This clonotype was observed many times. J is TRBJ2-7 and V is TRBV28; no firm D call. V was cut by 1 base and J by 6 bases, with 13 bases left in between. CDR3 length: 14 amino acids. Germline V gene sequence: CDR1 MDHEN, CDR2 SYDVKM. CDR3 residues: CASSLYVHSREQYV. The CDR3 DNA is TGTGCCAGCAGTTTATATGTACACTCGCGCGAGCAGTACGTC.

This clonotype was picked up many times. This rearrangement joins TRBV4-2 to TRBJ1-1; no firm D call. The germline gives CDR1 LGHNA, CDR2 YNFKEQ. The CDR3 loop spans 17 amino acids. Trimming shortened V by 3 bases and J by 3 bases, and 20 bases separated the two germline ends. The CDR3: CASSQSYQRASDTEAFF. CDR3 coding DNA: TGTGCCAGCAGCCAGAGCTACCAAAGGGCTTCGGACACTGAAGCTTTCTTT.

The chain has TRBV5-1 and TRBJ2-5, with D possibly being TRBD1 or TRBD2 (5 bases each). Germline loops: CDR1 SGHRS, CDR2 YFSETQ. Trimming removed 9 bases at V and 5 bases at J, with 17 bases between. This CDR3 region has 13 residues. CDR3 residues: CATNPSGRETQYF. The CDR3, as DNA: TGCGCCACTAACCCGTCGGGGCGGGAGACCCAGTACTTC.

This clonotype was observed at least ten times. The V call is TRBV29-1, the J call TRBJ2-5; 10 nucleotides align to TRBD2. The length of the CDR3 is 14 residues. In germline, CDR1 is SQVTM, CDR2 ANQGSEA. V was pared by 4 bases and J by 2 bases, with 4 bases of the junction left unmatched. The CDR3 DNA sequence: TGCAGCGTTGGGACTAGCGGTCGGCAAGAGACCCAGTACTTC. It translates to CSVGTSGRQETQYF.

Many counts were recorded for this clonotype. The V call is TRBV7-2, the J call TRBJ1-1, with D hard to call. This CDR3 has 16 residues. Germline CDR1 and CDR2: SGHTA and FQGNSA. Trimming took off 2 bases at V and 1 base at J, with 14 bases between the two ends. As DNA, the CDR3 is TGTGCCAGCAGCTTACGGGCAAGTCGGGGGAACACTGAAGCTTTCTTT. It codes for CASSLRASRGNTEAFF.

This clonotype has a handful of counts. The V gene is TRBV9, the J gene TRBJ2-1, with D perhaps TRBD2 (5 bases). This CDR3 region has 15 residues. The V end lost 1 base, the J end lost 3 bases, and 11 bases lay between the germline ends. Germline lookup yields CDR1 SGDLS and CDR2 YYNGEE. The CDR3 reads CASSVSAEDYNEQFF. The DNA of the CDR3 is TGTGCCAGCAGCGTATCAGCGGAAGACTACAATGAGCAGTTCTTC. The complete variable domain, with remaining parts taken from reference TRBV9 and TRBJ2-1, reads DSGVTQTPKHLITATGQRVTLRCSPRSGDLSVYWYQQSLDQGLQFLIQYYNGEERAKGNILERFSAQQFPDLHSELNLSSLELGDSALYFCASSVSAEDYNEQFFGPGTRLTVL.

In its sample, this clonotype was seen a few times. J is TRBJ1-1 and V is TRBV6-1; 9 bases line up with TRBD1. Germline lookup yields CDR1 MNHNS and CDR2 SASEGT. This CDR3 has 16 residues. With 6 bases clipped from V and 0 bases from J, the junction kept 8 bases outside the gene matches. The DNA for the CDR3 is TGTGCCAGCAGGGGGCCGACAGGGGGGATGAACACTGAAGCTTTCTTT. Amino acid sequence: CASRGPTGGMNTEAFF.

V gene TRBV5-1 combines with J gene TRBJ2-3; 9 bases align to TRBD2. Unmatched junction bases numbered 5, after V lost 2 bases and J lost 4 bases. The CDR3 length is 15 residues. Germline V gene sequence: CDR1 SGHRS, CDR2 YFSETQ. The CDR3 sequence is CASSFTSGYADTQYF. CDR3 coding DNA: TGCGCCAGCAGCTTCACTAGCGGGTACGCAGATACGCAGTATTTT.

V and J are TRBV5-4 and TRBJ1-2; D might be TRBD1 (5 bases). V lost 3 bases to trimming and J lost 8 bases, with 17 bases between them. The CDR3 has 14 residues. The germline V gene has CDR1 SGHNT and CDR2 YYREEE (reference sequence). The CDR3 sequence is CASSSTGGGYGYTF. DNA for the CDR3: TGTGCCAGCAGCTCCACCGGGGGGGGGTACGGCTACACCTTC.

This clonotype was detected ten times or more. The chain's CDR3 is CATSTGYQETQYF. The DNA of the CDR3 is TGTGCCACTTCGACAGGATACCAAGAGACCCAGTACTTC. The chain employs TRBV19 and TRBJ2-5; tentatively, D is TRBD1 (6 bases). The CDR3 is made up of 13 amino acids. CDR1 and CDR2 from the germline V gene are LNHDA and SQIVND (reference sequence). The ends were cut back, 10 bases at V and 0 bases at J, with 12 bases in the middle.